Listed here are 20 T cell receptor beta chains from one sample, sequenced in a study of blood T cells in healthy people across ages. The second PCR ran about 7 to 12 cycles with a sample-barcoded 5' primer and J-beta primers. TCRdb reprocessed the 5' RACE reads via MiXCR and lists one record per CDR3 protein. The sample includes just over 800,000 distinct CDR3 sequences, 62% of them seen just once. The sequencing sample was made of blood. These receptors were taken from a man aged 25-45 years in good health.

V is TRBV7-9 and J is TRBJ2-6, with a tentative D call TRBD1 (5 bases). Trimming pared 4 bases from V and 2 bases from J, leaving 12 bases between. CDR3 length: 16 amino acids. Germline lookup yields CDR1 SEHNR and CDR2 FQNEAQ (reference sequence). The CDR3 is CASSSPSGTGANVLTF. CDR3 DNA: TGTGCCAGCAGCTCCCCCTCAGGGACTGGGGCCAACGTCCTGACTTTC.

V gene TRBV9 combines with J gene TRBJ1-1, with D unresolved. Germline values: CDR1 SGDLS, CDR2 YYNGEE. V was clipped by 0 bases and J by 0 bases, with 6 bases between them. This CDR3 has 14 amino acids. This CDR3 reads CASSVGNLNTEAFF. CDR3 bases: TGTGCCAGCAGCGTAGGAAACCTGAACACTGAAGCTTTCTTT.

The chain carries TRBV7-2 and TRBJ2-7; D is perhaps TRBD2 (6 bases). The CDR3 contains 16 residues. CDR1 is SGHTA and CDR2 is FQGNSA in the germline V gene. The V end lost 7 bases, the J end lost 0 bases, and 19 bases lay between the germline ends. The CDR3 DNA reads as TGTGCCAGCACCCTGACGGGGGTAGGGAGCTCCTACGAGCAGTACTTC. Its translation: CASTLTGVGSSYEQYF.

V usage is TRBV5-6 and J usage is TRBJ2-7; D ambiguous. Germline assignment: CDR1 SGHDT and CDR2 YYEEEE. This CDR3 comprises 11 residues. Trimming took 4 bases from V and 3 from J, leaving 5 bases between them. This CDR3 reads CASSVNYEQYF. Written as DNA, the CDR3 is TGTGCCAGCAGCGTCAACTACGAGCAGTACTTC.

This clonotype was counted once. The J gene is TRBJ2-3, the V gene TRBV28; 10 nucleotides align to TRBD1. The germline gives CDR1 MDHEN, CDR2 SYDVKM. CDR3 length: 15 amino acids. V gave up 7 bases and J gave up 3 bases; unmatched junction bases: 7. The CDR3 coding sequence is TGTGCCAGCAAACCGGGACAGGGGTTAACAGATACGCAGTATTTT. Its protein product is CASKPGQGLTDTQYF.

This chain uses TRBV7-9 with TRBJ2-7; D gene ambiguous. V was clipped by 2 bases and J by 10 bases, with 24 bases between them. Germline CDR1 reads SEHNR; CDR2 reads FQNEAQ (reference sequence). The CDR3 is 16 amino acids. Here the CDR3 reads CASSLHRRTDQEAQYF. As DNA, the CDR3 is TGTGCCAGCAGCTTACACCGCCGGACGGACCAAGAGGCCCAGTACTTC.

This clonotype appeared once. V and J are TRBV29-1 and TRBJ1-2; D not certain. The germline V and J ends were trimmed by 0 bases and 4 bases, with 9 bases remaining between them. Germline V lookup: CDR1 SQVTM, CDR2 ANQGSEA. CDR3 length equals 13 residues. DNA of the CDR3: TGCAGCGTTGAAGAAGGTGTGTTCTATGGCTACACCTTC. As protein: CSVEEGVFYGYTF.

Comment on this clonotype: One end of the junction is discordant with germline, which a read error may explain. As DNA, the CDR3 is TGTGCCAACAGCTTCGGACAGGGTTCGGGCTACACCTTC. Translation gives CANSFGQGSGYTF. The J gene is TRBJ1-2, the V gene TRBV7-2, with TRBD1 identical over 8 bases. The CDR3 covers 13 residues. Germline loops: CDR1 SGHTA, CDR2 FQGNSA.

The V gene is TRBV7-8, the J gene TRBJ1-5; no firm D call. Germline V gene sequence: CDR1 SGHVS, CDR2 FQNEAQ. The CDR3 runs 15 residues. V was cut by 5 bases and J by 0 bases, with 11 bases left in between. DNA for the CDR3: TGTGCCAGCAGCCCACAAGAGAGTAGCAATCAGCCCCAGCATTTT. Its translation: CASSPQESSNQPQHF.

V and J are TRBV6-2 or TRBV6-3 and TRBJ2-1; 10 nucleotides match TRBD2. The trim removed 4 bases at V and 8 bases at J, leaving 8 bases unmatched. This CDR3 contains 15 residues. Germline CDR1 is MNHEY and CDR2 is SVGEGT. CDR3 nucleotides: TGTGCCAGCAGTTGGGGGACTAGCGATTCGGATGAGCAGTTCTTC. Its protein is CASSWGTSDSDEQFF.

The chain links TRBV2 to TRBJ2-3; 7 positions agree with TRBD2. The CDR3 extends over 15 amino acids. Germline CDR1 SNHLY, CDR2 FYNNEI. Trimming removed 1 base from V and 6 bases from J; junction bases left unmatched: 7. The CDR3 DNA is TGTGCCAGCAGTGAAGAAGGCGGGGGATTTGATACGCAGTATTTT. Translated, it gives CASSEEGGGFDTQYF.

The rearrangement uses TRBV7-2 and TRBJ2-1; the D gene could be TRBD1 or TRBD2 (5 bases each). This CDR3 contains 14 residues. Trimming stripped 5 bases from V and 8 bases from J, with 16 bases between. CDR1 and CDR2 from the germline V gene are SGHTA and FQGNSA. The CDR3 DNA reads as TGTGCCAGCAGCCCCGGGGACGGCCCTTATGAGCAGTTCTTC. Amino acids: CASSPGDGPYEQFF.

The V call is TRBV7-9, the J call TRBJ1-1; D ambiguous. Germline V gives CDR1 SEHNR, CDR2 FQNEAQ (reference sequence). The CDR3 covers 12 residues. V dropped 5 bases and J dropped 3 bases, with 7 bases sitting between them. The CDR3 sequence: CASSHRYTEAFF. The DNA of the CDR3 is TGTGCCAGCAGCCATAGATACACTGAAGCTTTCTTT.

The CDR3 DNA reads as TGTGCCAGCACCCCAGGCTACTATGGCTACACCTTC. Translation: CASTPGYYGYTF. This chain connects TRBV2 to TRBJ1-2; no firm D call. The CDR3 has 12 amino acids. V gave up 7 bases and J gave up 3 bases, with 9 bases separating them. Germline lookup yields CDR1 SNHLY and CDR2 FYNNEI.

CDR3 amino acids: CASSPVHSNEKLFF. The CDR3 nucleotides read TGTGCCAGCAGCCCGGTCCATTCTAATGAAAAACTGTTTTTT. V gene TRBV9 combines with J gene TRBJ1-4; D is unresolved. This CDR3 is built from 14 residues. With 4 bases removed from V and 3 bases from J, the gap between germline ends came to 10 bases. Germline V gives CDR1 SGDLS, CDR2 YYNGEE.

V and J are TRBV7-2 and TRBJ2-1; tentatively, D is TRBD1 (6 bases). TRBJ2-7 matches the DNA end more closely, so the J call is doubtful. Germline CDR1 is SGHTA and CDR2 is FQGNSA. The CDR3 has 15 amino acids. CDR3 sequence (DNA): TGTGCCAGCAGCCCGGACAGAAGCTCCTACAATGAGCAGTACTTC. Translating gives CASSPDRSSYNEQYF.

This sequence joins TRBV5-1 and TRBJ2-7; 7 nucleotides match TRBD1. The CDR3 spans 15 residues. V lost 1 base, J lost 5 bases, and 9 bases stayed unmatched. The germline CDR1 and CDR2 sequences are SGHRS and YFSETQ. This CDR3 is CASSLRTGTVHEQYF. DNA for the CDR3: TGCGCCAGCAGCTTGAGGACCGGGACAGTCCACGAGCAGTACTTC.

This chain links TRBV15 with TRBJ2-7; 8 nucleotides line up with TRBD1. From germline, CDR1 is LNHNV and CDR2 YYDKDF (reference sequence). Trimming cost V 2 bases and J 2 bases; bases outside gene matches: 5. This CDR3 has 15 amino acids. In DNA, the CDR3 is TGTGCCACCAGCAGATTAGGGACAGGCGCCTACGAGCAGTACTTC. It is translated as CATSRLGTGAYEQYF.

This chain links TRBV28 with TRBJ2-5; D may be TRBD1 (6 bases). The CDR3 totals 13 residues. Germline assignment: CDR1 MDHEN and CDR2 SYDVKM. V lost 9 bases, J lost 1 base, and 12 bases lay in between. As DNA, the CDR3 is TGTGCCAGTAACGACAGGCCCCAAGAGACCCAGTACTTC. Its translation is CASNDRPQETQYF.

V gene TRBV24-1 combines with J gene TRBJ1-2; 8 bases agree with TRBD1. The length of the CDR3 is 14 residues. Trimming took 2 bases from V and 4 from J; bases not matched to a gene: 2. Looked up from germline, CDR1 is KGHDR and CDR2 is SFDVKD. CDR3 DNA sequence: TGTGCCACCAGTGATTGGGACAGGTTCTATGGCTACACCTTC. Translated: CATSDWDRFYGYTF.